These T cell receptor beta chains were read from a single sample in a study of CD8+ T cells in alopecia areata. This table comes from immunoSEQ multiplex PCR, and its TCRdb copy is limited to in-frame clones, with some not included. The profile covers 150,000 to 200,000 clones, with roughly 60% appearing a single time and over 1% taken by the ten largest. The sequenced sample was CD4+ T cells sorted from blood, obtained at week 24, from a patient treated with tofacitinib. Receptors were obtained from a human donor with alopecia areata. Each CDR3 is given with its conserved first and last residue. D genes are given only for firm matches. A row's size may be missing; if present it is once, few, many or a size class.

cdr3_length j_call v_call d_call clone_size cdr3_aa cdr3_nt
15 TRBJ2-3 TRBV4-3 . . CASSQDGLGGDTQYF TGCGCCAGCAGCCAAGATGGATTAGGAGGGGATACGCAGTATTTT
17 TRBJ2-1 TRBV30 . few CAWSFLTGGGAYNEQFF TGTGCCTGGAGTTTCCTGACAGGAGGGGGCGCTTACAATGAGCAGTTCTTC
15 TRBJ2-4 TRBV29-1 TRBD1 once CSVGQAFLTGNIQYF TGCAGCGTTGGTCAAGCATTCTTGACAGGGAACATTCAGTACTTC
17 TRBJ2-7 TRBV27 . . CASSFSTPFRQPNEQYF TGTGCCAGCAGTTTTTCCACCCCCTTCCGGCAACCCAACGAGCAGTACTTC
12 TRBJ1-5 TRBV29-1 TRBD1 . CSVGQQDQPQHF TGCAGCGTGGGACAGCAAGATCAGCCCCAGCATTTT
12 TRBJ2-7 TRBV29-1 . few CSVGGMRNEQYF TGCAGCGTTGGAGGGATGCGTAACGAGCAGTACTTC
14 TRBJ1-4 TRBV11-2 . few CASSPMGSREKLFF TGTGCCAGCAGCCCTATGGGGAGCCGCGAAAAACTGTTTTTT
13 TRBJ2-7 TRBV30 . few CAWSRVPSYEQYF TGTGCCTGGAGCCGGGTCCCCTCCTACGAGCAGTACTTC
15 TRBJ2-1 TRBV7-2 . few CASSLWGESSNEQFF TGTGCCAGCAGCTTGTGGGGGGAAAGTTCGAATGAGCAGTTCTTC
13 TRBJ1-5 TRBV29-1 . few CSVSHRAGQPQHF TGCAGCGTTAGTCACAGGGCGGGTCAGCCCCAGCATTTT
11 TRBJ2-3 TRBV29-1 . once CSVIVPDTQYF TGCAGCGTTATCGTCCCAGATACGCAGTATTTT
11 TRBJ1-1 TRBV2 . . CATRWYESAFF TGTGCCACCCGTTGGTATGAATCGGCTTTCTTT
17 TRBJ1-6 TRBV30 . . CAWSLSDVSSYNSPLHF TGTGCCTGGAGTCTTTCAGACGTGAGCTCCTATAATTCACCCCTCCACTTT
15 TRBJ1-5 TRBV27 . . CASSLSRVGNQPQHF TGTGCCAGCAGTTTATCCAGGGTTGGCAATCAGCCCCAGCATTTT
15 TRBJ2-1 TRBV5-6 . few CASSLAEGLYNEQFF TGTGCCAGCAGCTTGGCCGAGGGCCTCTACAATGAGCAGTTCTTC
15 TRBJ1-2 TRBV15 . few CATSRDGSQDYGYTF TGTGCCACCAGCAGAGATGGCTCGCAGGACTATGGCTACACCTTC
16 TRBJ2-5 TRBV5-1 TRBD2 . CASSFFLAGIGETQYF TGCGCCAGCAGCTTCTTCCTAGCGGGGATTGGCGAGACCCAGTACTTC
13 TRBJ2-3 TRBV2 . . CASTLGPTDTQYF TGTGCCAGCACACTAGGACCCACAGATACGCAGTATTTT
19 TRBJ2-6 TRBV30 . . CAWSKGRPGFLSGANVLTF TGTGCCTGGAGTAAGGGGAGGCCAGGGTTCCTATCTGGGGCCAACGTCCTGACTTTC
15 TRBJ2-1 TRBV9 . few CASSVQPSSYNEQFF TGTGCCAGCAGCGTCCAACCCAGCTCCTACAATGAGCAGTTCTTC
11 TRBJ2-1 TRBV30 . . CANLKAGQALF TGTGCCAACCTAAAAGCGGGACAGGCCCTCTTC
12 TRBJ2-3 TRBV10-3 . . CAMGGDTDTQYF TGTGCCATGGGTGGGGACACAGATACGCAGTATTTT
16 TRBJ2-3 TRBV23-1 . . CASNGQGGGYTDTQYF TGCGCCAGCAATGGACAGGGCGGGGGATACACAGATACGCAGTATTTT
14 TRBJ1-1 TRBV30 . . CAWSLDPSNTEAFF TGTGCCTGGAGTTTGGACCCCTCGAACACTGAAGCTTTCTTT
12 TRBJ2-7 TRBV29-1 . . CSVAEDSYEQYF TGCAGCGTTGCGGAAGACAGCTACGAGCAGTACTTC
14 TRBJ2-3 TRBV6-5 . . CASSSTSTTDTQYF TGTGCCAGCAGTTCGACATCCACTACAGATACGCAGTATTTT
15 TRBJ2-7 TRBV5-4 TRBD2 . CASSAGTSGGYEQYF TGTGCCAGCAGCGCAGGGACTAGCGGGGGATACGAGCAGTACTTC
14 TRBJ1-1 TRBV30 . . CAWSPPSFGTEAFF TGTGCCTGGAGTCCCCCCTCTTTCGGCACTGAAGCTTTCTTT
13 TRBJ2-7 TRBV4-1 . . CASSQGNAYEQYF TGCGCCAGCAGCCAAGGAAATGCCTACGAGCAGTACTTC
16 TRBJ2-5 TRBV5-1 TRBD2 . CASSALSGGYEETQYF TGCGCCAGCAGCGCACTGTCGGGGGGTTACGAAGAGACCCAGTACTTC
14 TRBJ2-2 TRBV7-2 . . CASSLGPGQRALFF TGTGCCAGCAGCTTAGGGCCGGGACAAAGGGCGCTGTTTTTT
14 TRBJ1-6 TRBV30 . few CAWSVSSYNSPLHF TGTGCCTGGAGTGTAAGCTCCTATAATTCACCCCTCCACTTT
14 TRBJ1-1 TRBV6-5 . . CASRTPPPNTEAFF TGTGCCAGCAGAACCCCACCACCGAACACTGAAGCTTTCTTT
14 TRBJ2-5 TRBV18 . once CASSDRGGQETQYF TGTGCCAGCTCAGACAGGGGAGGGCAAGAGACCCAGTACTTC
15 TRBJ2-6 TRBV29-1 . . CSVDGGVSGANVLTF TGCAGCGTTGATGGGGGAGTCTCTGGGGCCAACGTCCTGACTTTC
15 TRBJ2-5 TRBV18 TRBD1 . CASSPRTGERETQYF TGTGCCAGCTCACCACGGACAGGGGAAAGGGAGACCCAGTACTTC
16 TRBJ1-2 TRBV30 . . CAWSVILPRDKYGYTF TGTGCCTGGAGTGTCATTTTACCTCGGGACAAATATGGCTACACCTTC
13 TRBJ2-7 TRBV7-2 . . CASSLPTTMEQYF TGTGCCAGCAGCCTCCCCACTACGATGGAGCAGTACTTC
12 TRBJ1-5 TRBV30 . . CAWSPGQEPQHF TGTGCCTGGAGTCCGGGGCAGGAGCCCCAGCATTTT
18 TRBJ2-3 TRBV4-3 TRBD2 . CASSQGLAGGPGTDTQYF TGCGCCAGCAGCCAGGGACTAGCGGGGGGGCCTGGCACAGATACGCAGTATTTT
13 TRBJ2-1 TRBV29-1 . . CSVPGLAANEQFF TGCAGCGTTCCGGGACTCGCCGCGAATGAGCAGTTCTTC
16 TRBJ2-6 TRBV9 . . CASSVPLTSGANVLTF TGTGCCAGCAGCGTGCCACTTACTTCTGGGGCCAACGTCCTGACTTTC
17 TRBJ2-1 TRBV29-1 TRBD1 . CSVDLRNNYRGRGEQFF TGCAGCGTTGACCTAAGGAATAACTACAGGGGACGAGGGGAGCAGTTCTTC
12 TRBJ2-3 TRBV29-1 TRBD1 . CSVKTGADTQYF TGCAGCGTTAAAACAGGGGCAGATACGCAGTATTTT
17 TRBJ1-1 TRBV5-1 TRBD1 . CASSSGAGGVVGTEAFF TGCGCCAGCAGCTCCGGGGCAGGGGGCGTTGTCGGCACTGAAGCTTTCTTT
14 TRBJ2-1 TRBV7-9 . . CASSLLGTDNEQFF TGTGCCAGCAGCTTACTGGGAACCGACAATGAGCAGTTCTTC
12 TRBJ2-4 TRBV14 . few CASSQERNIQYF TGTGCCAGCAGCCAAGAAAGGAACATTCAGTACTTC
13 TRBJ1-2 TRBV4-3 . once CASSQDTNYGYTF TGCGCCAGCAGCCAAGATACTAACTATGGCTACACCTTC
16 TRBJ1-4 TRBV4-1 . . CASSQDRGQTNEKLFF TGCGCCAGCAGCCAAGATAGAGGGCAGACTAATGAAAAACTGTTTTTT
14 TRBJ2-2 TRBV29-1 TRBD1 few CSVTGQVNTGELFF TGCAGCGTCACGGGACAGGTGAACACCGGGGAGCTGTTTTTT
14 TRBJ1-1 TRBV6-5 TRBD1 . CASSLRTGQSEAFF TGTGCCAGCAGTCTCCGGACAGGTCAATCTGAAGCTTTCTTT
16 TRBJ2-3 TRBV11-1 . few CASSLGTPGLTDTQYF TGTGCCAGCAGCTTAGGGACCCCTGGACTCACAGATACGCAGTATTTT